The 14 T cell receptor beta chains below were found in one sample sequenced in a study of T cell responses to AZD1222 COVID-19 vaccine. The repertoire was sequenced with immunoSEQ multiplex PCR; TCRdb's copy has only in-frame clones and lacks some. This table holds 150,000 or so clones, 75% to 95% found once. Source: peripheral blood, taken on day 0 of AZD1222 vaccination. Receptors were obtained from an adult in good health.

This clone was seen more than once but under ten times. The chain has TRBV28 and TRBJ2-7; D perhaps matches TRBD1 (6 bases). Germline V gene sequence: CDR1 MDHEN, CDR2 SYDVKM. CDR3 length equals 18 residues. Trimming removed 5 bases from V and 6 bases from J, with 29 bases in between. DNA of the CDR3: TGTGCCAGCAGTCCACTCGACCCGGACTCTCTGGGGGCCCTCGAGCAGTACTTC. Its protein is CASSPLDPDSLGALEQYF.

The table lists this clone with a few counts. The CDR3: CASSMGTGGNQPQHF. The CDR3 DNA reads TGTGCCAGTAGTATGGGGACAGGGGGCAATCAGCCCCAGCATTTT. J is TRBJ1-5 and V is TRBV19, with 10 positions matching TRBD1. Germline CDR1 and CDR2: LNHDA and SQIVND (reference sequence). V lost 3 bases and J lost 2; bases outside the gene matches: 1. CDR3 length: 15 amino acids.

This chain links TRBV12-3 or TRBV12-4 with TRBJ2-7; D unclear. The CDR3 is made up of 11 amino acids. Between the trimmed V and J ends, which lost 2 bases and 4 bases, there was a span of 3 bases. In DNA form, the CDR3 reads TGTGCCAGCAGTTTACAGTACGAGCAGTACTTC. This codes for CASSLQYEQYF.

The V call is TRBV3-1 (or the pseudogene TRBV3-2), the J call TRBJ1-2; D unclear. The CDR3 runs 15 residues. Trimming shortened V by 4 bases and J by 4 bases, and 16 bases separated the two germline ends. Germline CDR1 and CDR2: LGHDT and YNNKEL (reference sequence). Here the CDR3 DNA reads TGTGCCAGCAGCCCGTCGGCAGACGCCGGCTATGGCTACACCTTC. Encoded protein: CASSPSADAGYGYTF.

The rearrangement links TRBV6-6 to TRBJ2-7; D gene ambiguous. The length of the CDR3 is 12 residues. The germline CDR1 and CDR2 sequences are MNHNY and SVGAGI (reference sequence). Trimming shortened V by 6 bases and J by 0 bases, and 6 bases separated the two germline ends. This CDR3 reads CASRSSSYEQYF. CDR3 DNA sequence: TGTGCCAGCAGGTCGAGCTCCTACGAGCAGTACTTC.

The chain's CDR3 is CASSQQGGVLGNGYTF. The CDR3, as DNA: TGTGCCAGCAGCCAGCAGGGGGGAGTTCTGGGAAATGGCTACACCTTC. This sequence joins TRBV7-6 and TRBJ1-2, with 7 bases aligning to TRBD1. V lost 5 bases, J lost 6 bases, and 15 bases stayed unmatched. This CDR3 has 16 amino acids. The germline V gene has CDR1 SGHVS and CDR2 FNYEAQ.

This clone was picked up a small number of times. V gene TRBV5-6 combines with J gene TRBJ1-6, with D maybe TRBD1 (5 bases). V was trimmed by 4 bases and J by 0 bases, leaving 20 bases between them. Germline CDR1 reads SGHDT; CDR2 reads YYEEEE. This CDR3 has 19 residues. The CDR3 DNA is TGTGCCAGCAGCCAATTTGGGGGGGAGATCGGCTCCTATAATTCACCCCTCCACTTT. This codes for CASSQFGGEIGSYNSPLHF. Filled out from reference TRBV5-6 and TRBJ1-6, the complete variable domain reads DAGVTQSPTHLIKTRGQQVTLRCSPKSGHDTVSWYQQALGQGPQFIFQYYEEEERQRGNFPDRFSGHQFPNYSSELNVNALLLGDSALYLCASSQFGGEIGSYNSPLHFGNGTRLTVT.

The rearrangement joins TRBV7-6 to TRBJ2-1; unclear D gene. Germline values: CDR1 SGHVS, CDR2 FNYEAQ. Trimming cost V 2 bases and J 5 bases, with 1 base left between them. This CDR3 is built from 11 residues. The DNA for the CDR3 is TGTGCCAGCAGCTTAAACAATGAGCAGTTCTTC. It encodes CASSLNNEQFF.

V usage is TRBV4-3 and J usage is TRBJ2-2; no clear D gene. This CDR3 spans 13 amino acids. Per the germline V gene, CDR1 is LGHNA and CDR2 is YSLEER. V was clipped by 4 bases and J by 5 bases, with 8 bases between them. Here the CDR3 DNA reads TGCGCCAGCAGCCTCGGCGGAACCGGGGAGCTGTTTTTT. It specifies CASSLGGTGELFF.

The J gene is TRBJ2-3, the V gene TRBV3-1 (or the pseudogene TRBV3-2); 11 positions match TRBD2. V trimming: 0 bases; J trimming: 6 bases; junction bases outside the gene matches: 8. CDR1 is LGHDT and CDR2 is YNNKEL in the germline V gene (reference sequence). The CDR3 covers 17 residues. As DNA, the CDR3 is TGTGCCAGCAGCCAAGATATAGCGGGAGGGCCCAAGGATACGCAGTATTTT. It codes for CASSQDIAGGPKDTQYF.

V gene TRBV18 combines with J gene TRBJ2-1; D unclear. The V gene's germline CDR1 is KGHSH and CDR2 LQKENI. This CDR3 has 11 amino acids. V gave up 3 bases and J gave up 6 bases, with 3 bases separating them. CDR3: CASSPANEQFF. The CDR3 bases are TGTGCCAGCTCACCGGCCAATGAGCAGTTCTTC.

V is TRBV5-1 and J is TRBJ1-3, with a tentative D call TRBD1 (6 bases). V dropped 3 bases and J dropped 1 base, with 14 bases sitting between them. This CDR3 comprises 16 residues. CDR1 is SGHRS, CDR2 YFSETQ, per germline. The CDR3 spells CASSSDPGTSGNTIYF. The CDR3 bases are TGCGCCAGCAGCTCGGACCCCGGGACATCTGGAAACACCATATATTTT. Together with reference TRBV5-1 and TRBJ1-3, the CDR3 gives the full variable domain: KAGVTQTPRYLIKTRGQQVTLSCSPISGHRSVSWYQQTPGQGLQFLFEYFSETQRNKGNFPGRFSGRQFSNSRSEMNVSTLELGDSALYLCASSSDPGTSGNTIYFGEGSWLTVV.

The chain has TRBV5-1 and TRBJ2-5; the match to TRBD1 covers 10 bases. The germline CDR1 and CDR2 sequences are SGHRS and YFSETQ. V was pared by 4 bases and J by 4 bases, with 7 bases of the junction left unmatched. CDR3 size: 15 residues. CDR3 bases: TGCGCCAGCAGCCTTGGGACAGGGGATATAGAGACCCAGTACTTC. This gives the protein CASSLGTGDIETQYF.

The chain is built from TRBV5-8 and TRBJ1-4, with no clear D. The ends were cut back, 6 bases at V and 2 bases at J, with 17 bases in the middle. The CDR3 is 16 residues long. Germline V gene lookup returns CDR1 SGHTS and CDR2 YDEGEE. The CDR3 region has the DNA TGTGCCAGCACTTCACGAACGGGATATACTAATGAAAAACTGTTTTTT. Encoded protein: CASTSRTGYTNEKLFF.